The T cell receptor (beta chain) under discussion was sequenced for a study of blood T cell repertoires in COVID-19. Study as a whole: COVID-19 samples from acute and convalescent phases originated in the United States, Italy and Spain.

All enrollees were about 18 to 100 years old and from roughly 26 US areas. Germline V gene sequence: CDR1 WSHSY, CDR2 SAAADI. Trimming left V 5 bases short and J 3 bases short, with 11 bases between. This CDR3 is built from 13 residues. Repertoires were generated with immunoSEQ multiplex PCR, while TCRdb's copy carries only in-frame clones and drops some. Of 370,000 or so clones in the sample, about 90% were seen once. The V gene is TRBV10-2, the J gene TRBJ2-7; D unclear. The sequenced sample was PBMCs or T cells enriched from blood (not recorded which). The receptor was derived from a man younger than 45 who had recovered from COVID-19. The DNA of the CDR3 is TGCGCCAGCAGTCCCAGTCCGTTCTACGAGCAGTACTTC. Protein product: CASSPSPFYEQYF.